This TCR beta chain emerged from a study of CD8+ T cells in alopecia areata. This CDR3 is built from 15 residues. This clone was recorded a few times. The antigen is not known. The study team obtained lesional scalp punch biopsies and peripheral blood from alopecia areata patients. The study's findings and limits: Higher clonality was seen in lesional scalp than in normal scalp, especially in alopecia totalis/universalis. Normal skin's resident alphabeta T cells are also sequenced in scalp samples.

It was cDNA, reverse transcribed from extracted RNA, that served as the sequencing template. Libraries were prepared by immunoSEQ multiplex PCR; TCRdb keeps only in-frame clonotypes and omits some of them. Of thousands of clones listed, roughly 60% are singletons. The sample comprised skin. This TCR came from a human donor with alopecia areata. V and J are TRBV5-2 and TRBJ2-6; the table's D gene call, TRBD1, was not cross checked with the DNA. TRBV5-2 is shown as a pseudogene. The DNA of the CDR3 is TGTGCCAGCAGCTTCGACAGCTCTGGGGCCAACGTCCTGACTTTC. Encoded protein: CASSFDSSGANVLTF.